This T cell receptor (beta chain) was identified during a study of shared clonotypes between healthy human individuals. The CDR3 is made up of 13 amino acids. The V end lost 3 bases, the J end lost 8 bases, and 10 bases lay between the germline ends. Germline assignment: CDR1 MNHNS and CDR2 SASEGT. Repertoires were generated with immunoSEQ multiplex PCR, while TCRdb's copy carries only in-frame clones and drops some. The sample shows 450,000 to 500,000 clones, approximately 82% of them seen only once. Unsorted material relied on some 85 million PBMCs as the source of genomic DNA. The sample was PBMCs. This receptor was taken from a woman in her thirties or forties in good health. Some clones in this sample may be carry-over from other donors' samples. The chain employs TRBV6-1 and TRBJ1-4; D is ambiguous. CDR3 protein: CASSETLGEKLFF. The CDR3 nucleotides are TGTGCCAGCAGTGAGACTTTGGGGGAAAAACTGTTTTTT.